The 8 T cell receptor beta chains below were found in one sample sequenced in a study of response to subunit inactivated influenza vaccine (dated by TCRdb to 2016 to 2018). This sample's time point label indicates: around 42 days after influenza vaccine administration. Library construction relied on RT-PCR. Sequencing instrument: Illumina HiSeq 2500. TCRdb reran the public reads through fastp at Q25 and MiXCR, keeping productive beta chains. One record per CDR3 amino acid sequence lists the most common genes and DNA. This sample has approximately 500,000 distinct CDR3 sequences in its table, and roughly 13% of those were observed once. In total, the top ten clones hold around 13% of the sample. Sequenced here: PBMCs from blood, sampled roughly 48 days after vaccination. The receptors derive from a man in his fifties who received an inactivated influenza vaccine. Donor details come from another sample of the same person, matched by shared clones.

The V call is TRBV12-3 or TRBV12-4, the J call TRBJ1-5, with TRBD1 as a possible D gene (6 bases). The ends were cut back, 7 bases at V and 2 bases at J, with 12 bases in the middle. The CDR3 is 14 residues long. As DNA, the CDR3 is TGTGCCAGCAAACAGACAGGCGGCAATCAGCCCCAGCATTTT. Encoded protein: CASKQTGGNQPQHF.

The CDR3 coding sequence is TGTGCCAGCAGCTTGGAAACAGGGCAGACTTGGGAGACCCAGTACTTC. Translation: CASSLETGQTWETQYF. This chain links TRBV5-6 with TRBJ2-5; tentatively, D is TRBD1 (6 bases). In germline, CDR1 is SGHDT, CDR2 YYEEEE. This CDR3 is 16 amino acids long. V lost 0 bases and J lost 5, with 17 bases in between.

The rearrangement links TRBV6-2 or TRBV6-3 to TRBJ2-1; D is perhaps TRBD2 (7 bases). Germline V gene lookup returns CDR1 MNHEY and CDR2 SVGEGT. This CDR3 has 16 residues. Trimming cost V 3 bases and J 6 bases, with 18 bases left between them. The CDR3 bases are TGTGCCAGCAGTTATCCTTGGAGGGGGGGCCGCAATGAGCAGTTCTTC. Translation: CASSYPWRGGRNEQFF.

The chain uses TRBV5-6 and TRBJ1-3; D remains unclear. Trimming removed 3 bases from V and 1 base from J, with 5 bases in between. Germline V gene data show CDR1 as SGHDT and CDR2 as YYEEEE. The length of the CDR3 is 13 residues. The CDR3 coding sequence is TGTGCCAGCAGCTCCCGTTCTGGAAACACCATATATTTT. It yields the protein CASSSRSGNTIYF.

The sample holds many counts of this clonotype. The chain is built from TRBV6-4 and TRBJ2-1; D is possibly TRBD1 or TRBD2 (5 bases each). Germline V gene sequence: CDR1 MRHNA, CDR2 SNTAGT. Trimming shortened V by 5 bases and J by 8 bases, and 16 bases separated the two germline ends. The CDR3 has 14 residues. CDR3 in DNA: TGTGCCAGCAGTCCAAAGGGACCCTCGGATGAGCAGTTCTTC. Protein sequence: CASSPKGPSDEQFF.

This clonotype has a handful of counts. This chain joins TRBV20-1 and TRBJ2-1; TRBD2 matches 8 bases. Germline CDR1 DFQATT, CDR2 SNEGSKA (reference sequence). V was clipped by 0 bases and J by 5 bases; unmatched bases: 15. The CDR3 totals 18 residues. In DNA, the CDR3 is TGCAGTGCTAGAGATCTTTTTGGGACTAGTCCGAACCACAATGAGCAGTTCTTC. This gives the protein CSARDLFGTSPNHNEQFF.

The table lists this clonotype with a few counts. CDR3 coding DNA: TGCGCCAGCAGCTCGGACAGGATGGGATTAGGGGAACAGTTCTTC. Protein product: CASSSDRMGLGEQFF. V usage is TRBV5-1 and J usage is TRBJ2-1; 7 positions match TRBD1. The CDR3 is 15 residues long. In germline, CDR1 is SGHRS, CDR2 YFSETQ. Trimming cost V 3 bases and J 13 bases; bases outside gene matches: 16. The complete variable domain, with remaining parts taken from reference TRBV5-1 and TRBJ2-1, reads KAGVTQTPRYLIKTRGQQVTLSCSPISGHRSVSWYQQTPGQGLQFLFEYFSETQRNKGNFPGRFSGRQFSNSRSEMNVSTLELGDSALYLCASSSDRMGLGEQFFGPGTRLTVL.

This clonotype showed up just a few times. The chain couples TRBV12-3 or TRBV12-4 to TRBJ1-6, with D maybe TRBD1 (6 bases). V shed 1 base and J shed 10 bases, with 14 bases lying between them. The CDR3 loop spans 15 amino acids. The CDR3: CASSLGSGVESPLHF. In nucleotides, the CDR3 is TGTGCCAGCAGTTTAGGATCAGGGGTCGAATCACCCCTCCACTTT.